Here is one T cell receptor beta chain with its context. This clone was detected only once. No cognate antigen has been identified for it. The input lacks base qualities; no much larger clone sits a single base away. From the cysteine through the phenylalanine, the CDR3 covers 13 amino acids. Only the CDR3 region is kept as DNA, spanning 39 bases read in frame from base 1. Deletion took 5 bases off V and 10 bases off J, with a span of 17 bases between the germline ends. CDR1 and CDR2 (LGHNT, FRNRAP) derive from the germline V gene. TCRB CDR3 sequencing used the immunoSEQ assay on genomic DNA. Per the source publication's procedure: When patient CD8+ clones exceeding 1% were checked against published virus-specific TCRB sequences, only a few matched. Nothing other than productive TCRB rearrangements was included in the analyses. Defining a clone by its unique TCRB CDR3 sequence, the study calculated clonality as a productive clonality index derived from Shannon entropy. Repertoire overlap between two samples was calculated from the template counts of each clone relative to total templates per sample. V-gene usage from TCRB sequencing and V-gene usage measured by flow cytometry were correlated (Spearman r of approximately 0.66). This immuneACCESS table, as held by TCRdb, lists in-frame sequences with V and J called but not all clones. Of the missing ones, under half trace to an unresolved V gene in checked studies; the others have no known cause. V and J calls and clone size follow that table, whereas D and trimming were derived from the DNA. The table for this sample lists about 30,000 clones; approximately 78% of them were counted only once. 7.5% to 10% of the sample is taken by the ten largest.

Flow cytometry confirmed the purity of CD4+ and CD8+ cells that had been isolated by positive magnetic bead selection on an AutoMACS. A TCR V beta antibody panel was used in flow cytometry to screen first for clonal expansions, which were then characterized by TCRB deep sequencing of sorted CD8+ fractions. Isolation of peripheral blood mononuclear cells was done through Ficoll-Paque PLUS density gradient separation. Nucleospin Tissue or Tissue XS kits were used to extract DNA from CD4-enriched, CD8-enriched or PBMC samples, and a Qubit 2.0 fluorometer was used for quantification. The data were obtained in a study of somatic mutations in cytotoxic T cells in rheumatoid arthritis (dated by TCRdb to 2016 to 2017). For the wider study: Patient peripheral blood (approximately 30 ml EDTA) was drawn right after diagnosis and before any treatment started. TCRB deep sequencing covered about 60 patients with rheumatoid arthritis along with 20 healthy controls. The median ages of the patient and control groups were essentially identical. In newly diagnosed rheumatoid arthritis without treatment, the study examined if expanded CD8+ T-cell clones harbor somatic mutations, relying on TCRB deep sequencing to characterize clonality. A FACSAria II or Sony SH800 was used to flow-sort some V beta antibody-stained T-cell populations at nearly 100% purity, and TCRB sequencing was also done on sorted V beta1+ cells.

Summary of the overall study and its limitations: The largest CD8+ clone made up more than 20% of CD8+ cells in 8 of 65 patients, and blood and synovial fluid shared several identical CD8+ TCRB sequences. Healthy controls showed no age-related increase in CD8+ clonality, whereas patients did (Spearman r ≈ 0.5). The antigen targets of the expanded CD8+ clones were unknown, and absence from virus-specific databases did not rule out viral specificity. The finding that TRBV07 was slightly underrepresented in patients was left unadjusted for multiple comparisons. There was no significant difference in CD8+ T-cell clonality between rheumatoid arthritis patients and age-matched healthy controls.

The origin of this receptor is an adult with rheumatoid arthritis. The sequence is built from TRBV12-5 and TRBJ1-1; a tentative D call is TRBD1 (5 bases match). Sequencing input: CD8+ T cells sorted from blood. CDR3 region: CASGLNGHLGAFF. At the DNA level, the sequence is TGTGCTAGTGGTCTCAATGGACACCTAGGAGCTTTCTTT. Supplemented by the reference TRBV12-5 and TRBJ1-1 proteins around the CDR3, the complete variable domain is DARVTQTPRHKVTEMGQEVTMRCQPILGHNTVFWYRQTMMQGLELLAYFRNRAPLDDSGMPKDRFSAEMPDATLATLKIQPSEPRDSAVYFCASGLNGHLGAFFGQGTRLTVV.